At least ten counts were recorded for the clone carrying this TCR beta chain. Germline V CDR1 and CDR2: SGHVS, FQNEAQ. The CDR3 is 18 amino acids. The ends were cut back, 0 bases at V and 0 bases at J, with 12 bases in the middle. These data come from a study of T cell responses to AZD1222 COVID-19 vaccine. The repertoire was sequenced with immunoSEQ multiplex PCR; TCRdb's copy has only in-frame clones and lacks some. The data hold around 140,000 clones, with roughly 87% observed a single time. The input for sequencing was peripheral blood, taken 28 days after the second dose of the MenACWY control vaccine. The chain combines TRBV7-8 with TRBJ1-6; D remains unclear. The TCR was taken from an adult who received the MenACWY meningococcal vaccine as a control. CDR3 amino acids: CASSLAGRHSSYNSPLHF. DNA for the CDR3: TGTGCCAGCAGCTTAGCCGGCAGGCATAGCTCCTATAATTCACCCCTCCACTTT. Full variable domain (outside the CDR3, taken from reference TRBV7-8 and TRBJ1-6): GAGVSQSPRYKVAKRGQDVALRCDPISGHVSLFWYQQALGQGPEFLTYFQNEAQLDKSGLPSDRFFAERPEGSVSTLKIQRTQQEDSAVYLCASSLAGRHSSYNSPLHFGNGTRLTVT.